This TCR beta chain was captured by sequencing in a study of T cells in Graves' hyperthyroidism and ophthalmopathy. At the level of the study: Initial diagnosis, before any treatment, was when peripheral blood was collected. Study-level results: Ophthalmopathy was model-predicted a median about 6.7 months pre-onset.

At least ten counts were recorded for this clonotype. As yet, its antigen is unknown. Clinical symptoms, serum thyroxine, TRAb, thyroid ultrasound and orbital computed tomography informed diagnoses. Amplified regions were TCR beta CDR3 sequences from RNA transcripts. The HTBI primer set was used in a first-round RT-PCR of the TCR CDR3. TCRdb called the multiplex PCR reads again in MiXCR, with one record for every CDR3 protein. This table holds 600,000 to 900,000 distinct CDR3 sequences, over 15% found once. The source of this sequence is a young man with Graves' hyperthyroidism. Sequencing used blood.

CDR3 sequence (DNA): TGTGCCAGCAGCTCAGGGACATCCGGAAACACCATATATTTT. Encoded protein: CASSSGTSGNTIYF. This chain connects TRBV13 to TRBJ1-3; D is perhaps TRBD1 (6 bases). Germline V gives CDR1 PRHDT, CDR2 FYEKMQ (reference sequence). Trimming removed 4 bases at V and 4 bases at J, with 11 bases between. The CDR3 runs 14 residues. Supplemented by reference TRBV13 and TRBJ1-3, the full variable domain reads AAGVIQSPRHLIKEKRETATLKCYPIPRHDTVYWYQQGPGQDPQFLISFYEKMQSDKGSIPDRFSAQQFSDYHSELNMSSLELGDSALYFCASSSGTSGNTIYFGEGSWLTVV.